This entry features one T cell receptor (beta chain) sequence. The target antigen is unknown. The entry originates in a study of cytomegalovirus exposure and HLA in healthy donors. Overall study results and limits: Researchers reported in a later analysis that common viral pathogens appeared linked to several top clusters.

This PCR relied on a set of 60 Vbeta primers and 13 Jbeta primers. The table came from immunoSEQ multiplex PCR; TCRdb's copy has only in-frame clones and leaves some out. The sample has 180,000 or so clones; the top ten hold about 0.8%. Germline V gene lookup returns CDR1 SGHNT and CDR2 YYREEE (reference sequence). The CDR3 spans 14 residues. The V end lost 3 bases, the J end lost 4 bases, and 11 bases lay between the germline ends. This receptor was obtained from a woman aged 18-30 years in good health and CMV-seropositive. The rearrangement joins TRBV5-4 to TRBJ1-5, with a tentative D call TRBD1 (6 bases). Material for sequencing was PBMCs. Written as DNA, the CDR3 is TGTGCCAGCAGCTCGGGACAACTTAATCAGCCCCAGCATTTT. This encodes CASSSGQLNQPQHF. The full variable domain, with the rest looked up from reference TRBV5-4 and TRBJ1-5, is ETGVTQSPTHLIKTRGQQVTLRCSSQSGHNTVSWYQQALGQGPQFIFQYYREEENGRGNFPPRFSGLQFPNYSSELNVNALELDDSALYLCASSSGQLNQPQHFGDGTRLSIL.